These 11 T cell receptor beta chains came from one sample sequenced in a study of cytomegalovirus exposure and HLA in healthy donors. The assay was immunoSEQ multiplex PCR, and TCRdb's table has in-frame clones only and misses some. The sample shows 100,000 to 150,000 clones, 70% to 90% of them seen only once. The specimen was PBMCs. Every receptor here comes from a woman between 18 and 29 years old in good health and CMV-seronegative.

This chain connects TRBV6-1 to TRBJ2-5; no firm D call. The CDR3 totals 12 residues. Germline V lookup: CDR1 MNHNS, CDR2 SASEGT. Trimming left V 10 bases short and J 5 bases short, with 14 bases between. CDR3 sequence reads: CANKKLRETQYF. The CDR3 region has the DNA TGTGCCAACAAAAAGCTGCGGGAGACCCAGTACTTC.

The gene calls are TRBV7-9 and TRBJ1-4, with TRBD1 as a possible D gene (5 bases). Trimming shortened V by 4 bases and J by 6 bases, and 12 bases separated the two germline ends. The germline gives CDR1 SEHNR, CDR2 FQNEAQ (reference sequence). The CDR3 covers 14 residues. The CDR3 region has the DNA TGTGCCAGCAGCTCCGCGGGGGGTCATGAAAAACTGTTTTTT. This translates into CASSSAGGHEKLFF.

In nucleotides, the CDR3 is TGTGCCAGCAGACCGCCCGGGACTAGATTCATCAATGAGCAGTTCTTC. As protein: CASRPPGTRFINEQFF. The chain recombines TRBV7-9 with TRBJ2-1; 8 positions match TRBD2. Germline CDR1 reads SEHNR; CDR2 reads FQNEAQ (reference sequence). V was pared by 6 bases and J by 6 bases, with 13 bases of the junction left unmatched. The CDR3 spans 16 residues.

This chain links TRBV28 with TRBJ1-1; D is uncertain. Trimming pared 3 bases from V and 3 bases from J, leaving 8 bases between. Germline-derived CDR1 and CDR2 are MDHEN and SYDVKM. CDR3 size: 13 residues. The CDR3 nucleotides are TGTGCCAGCAGTTTGTCGGGATACACTGAAGCTTTCTTT. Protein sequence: CASSLSGYTEAFF.

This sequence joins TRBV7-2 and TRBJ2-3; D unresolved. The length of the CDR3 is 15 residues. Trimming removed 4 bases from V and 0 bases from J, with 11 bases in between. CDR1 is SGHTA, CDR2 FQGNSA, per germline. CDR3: CASSSITVSTDTQYF. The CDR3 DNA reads TGTGCCAGCAGCTCCATAACGGTTAGCACAGATACGCAGTATTTT. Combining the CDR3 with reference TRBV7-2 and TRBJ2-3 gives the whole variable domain GAGVSQSPSNKVTEKGKDVELRCDPISGHTALYWYRQSLGQGLEFLIYFQGNSAPDKSGLPSDRFSAERTGGSVSTLTIQRTQQEDSAVYLCASSSITVSTDTQYFGPGTRLTVL.

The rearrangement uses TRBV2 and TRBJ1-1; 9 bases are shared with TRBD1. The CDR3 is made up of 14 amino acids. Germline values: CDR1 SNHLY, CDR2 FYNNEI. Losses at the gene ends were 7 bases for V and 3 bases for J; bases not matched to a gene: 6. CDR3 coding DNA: TGTGCCAGCACCTGGGACAGGGCGGACACTGAAGCTTTCTTT. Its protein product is CASTWDRADTEAFF.

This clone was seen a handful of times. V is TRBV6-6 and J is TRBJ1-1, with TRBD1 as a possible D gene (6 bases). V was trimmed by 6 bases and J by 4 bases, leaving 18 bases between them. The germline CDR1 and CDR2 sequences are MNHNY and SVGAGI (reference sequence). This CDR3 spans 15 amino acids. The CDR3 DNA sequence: TGTGCCAGCAGGCCAGGACAGAGCGTTCTCACTGAAGCTTTCTTT. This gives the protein CASRPGQSVLTEAFF.

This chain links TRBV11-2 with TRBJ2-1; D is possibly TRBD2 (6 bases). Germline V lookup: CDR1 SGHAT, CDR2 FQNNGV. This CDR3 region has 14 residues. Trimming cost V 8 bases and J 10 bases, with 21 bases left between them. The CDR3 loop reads CASGRRAGSSEQFF. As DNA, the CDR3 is TGTGCCAGCGGTCGGAGGGCCGGCTCCTCGGAGCAGTTCTTC.

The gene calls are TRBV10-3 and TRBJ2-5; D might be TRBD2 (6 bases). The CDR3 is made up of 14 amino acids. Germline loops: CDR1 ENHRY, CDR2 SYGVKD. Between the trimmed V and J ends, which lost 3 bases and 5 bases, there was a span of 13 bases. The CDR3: CAISDGGEGETQYF. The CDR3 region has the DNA TGTGCCATCAGTGACGGGGGAGAGGGGGAGACCCAGTACTTC.

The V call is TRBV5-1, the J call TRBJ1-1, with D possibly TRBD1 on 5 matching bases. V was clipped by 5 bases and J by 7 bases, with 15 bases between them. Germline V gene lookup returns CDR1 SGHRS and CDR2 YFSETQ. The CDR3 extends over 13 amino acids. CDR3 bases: TGCGCCAGCAGGTCAATGACAGACCTTGAAGCTTTCTTT. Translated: CASRSMTDLEAFF.

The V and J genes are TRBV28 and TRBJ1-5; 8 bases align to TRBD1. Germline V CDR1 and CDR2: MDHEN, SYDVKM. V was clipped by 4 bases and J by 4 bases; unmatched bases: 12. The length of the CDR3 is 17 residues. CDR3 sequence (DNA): TGTGCCAGCAGTTCTAATACCCGGGACAGGAAGAATCAGCCCCAGCATTTT. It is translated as CASSSNTRDRKNQPQHF.